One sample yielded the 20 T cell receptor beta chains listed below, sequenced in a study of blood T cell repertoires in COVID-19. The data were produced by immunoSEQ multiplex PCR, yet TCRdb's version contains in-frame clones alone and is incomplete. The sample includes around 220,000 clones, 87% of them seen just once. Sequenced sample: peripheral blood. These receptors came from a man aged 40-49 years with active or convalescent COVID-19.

The CDR3 here is CASSDQGWGYTF. For the CDR3, the DNA is TGTGCCAGCAGTGACCAGGGCTGGGGCTACACCTTC. The chain combines TRBV6-4 with TRBJ1-2, with a weak D call TRBD1 (5 bases). Trimming stripped 2 bases from V and 8 bases from J, with 9 bases between. This CDR3 has 12 residues. Germline-derived CDR1 and CDR2 are MRHNA and SNTAGT.

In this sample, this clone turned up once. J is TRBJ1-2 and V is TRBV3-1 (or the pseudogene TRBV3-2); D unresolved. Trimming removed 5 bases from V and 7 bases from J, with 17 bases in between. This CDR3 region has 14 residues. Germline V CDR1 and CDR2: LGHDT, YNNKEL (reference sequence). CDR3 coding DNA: TGTGCCAGCAGCTTCCAAGGTCTCGGAGGTGGCTACACCTTC. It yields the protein CASSFQGLGGGYTF.

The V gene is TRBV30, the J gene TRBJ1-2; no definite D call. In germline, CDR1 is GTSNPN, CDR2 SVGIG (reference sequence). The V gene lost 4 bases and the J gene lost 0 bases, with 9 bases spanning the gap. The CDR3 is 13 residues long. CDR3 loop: CAWTQVANYGYTF. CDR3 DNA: TGTGCCTGGACTCAGGTAGCTAACTATGGCTACACCTTC.

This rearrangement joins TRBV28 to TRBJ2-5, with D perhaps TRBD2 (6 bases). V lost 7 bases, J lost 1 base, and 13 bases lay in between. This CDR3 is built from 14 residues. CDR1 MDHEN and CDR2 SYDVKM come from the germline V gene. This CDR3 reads CASTQAGGQETQYF. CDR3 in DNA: TGTGCCAGCACCCAGGCCGGGGGCCAAGAGACCCAGTACTTC.

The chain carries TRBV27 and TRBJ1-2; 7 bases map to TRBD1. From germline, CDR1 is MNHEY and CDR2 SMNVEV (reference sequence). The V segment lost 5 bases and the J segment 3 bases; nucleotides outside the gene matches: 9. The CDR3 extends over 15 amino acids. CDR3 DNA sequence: TGTGCCAGCAGTCTGGTGACAGGGCGGGACTATGGCTACACCTTC. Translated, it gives CASSLVTGRDYGYTF.

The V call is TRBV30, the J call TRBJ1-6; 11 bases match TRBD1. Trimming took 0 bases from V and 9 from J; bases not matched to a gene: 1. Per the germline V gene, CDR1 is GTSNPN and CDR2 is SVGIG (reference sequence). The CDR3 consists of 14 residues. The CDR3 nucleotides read TGTGCCTGGAGTGTTGGACAGGGGGCTTCACCCCTCCACTTT. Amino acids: CAWSVGQGASPLHF.

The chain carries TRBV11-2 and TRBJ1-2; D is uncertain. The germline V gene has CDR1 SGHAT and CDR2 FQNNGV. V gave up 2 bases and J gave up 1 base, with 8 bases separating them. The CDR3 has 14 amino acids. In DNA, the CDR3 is TGTGCCAGCAGCTTATGGGCAGTTAACTATGGCTACACCTTC. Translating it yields CASSLWAVNYGYTF.

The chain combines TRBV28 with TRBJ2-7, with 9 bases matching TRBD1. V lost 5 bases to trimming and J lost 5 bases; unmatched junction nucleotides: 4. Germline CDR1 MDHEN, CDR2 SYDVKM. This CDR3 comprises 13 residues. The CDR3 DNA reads TGTGCCAGCAGTACGACAGGGGGAGACGAGCAGTACTTC. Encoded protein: CASSTTGGDEQYF.

The CDR3 bases are TGTGCCAGCAGCAATCCGGGTCTATATTCTTACTCTGGAAACACCATATATTTT. Translated: CASSNPGLYSYSGNTIYF. The chain recombines TRBV21-1 with TRBJ1-3. TRBV21-1 is an annotated pseudogene. This CDR3 has 18 residues.

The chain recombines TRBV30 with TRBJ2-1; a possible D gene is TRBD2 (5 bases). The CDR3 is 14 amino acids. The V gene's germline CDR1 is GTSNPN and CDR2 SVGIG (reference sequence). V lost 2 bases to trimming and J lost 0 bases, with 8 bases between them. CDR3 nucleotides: TGTGCCTGGAGTAAAGGGAGCTCCTACAATGAGCAGTTCTTC. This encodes CAWSKGSSYNEQFF.

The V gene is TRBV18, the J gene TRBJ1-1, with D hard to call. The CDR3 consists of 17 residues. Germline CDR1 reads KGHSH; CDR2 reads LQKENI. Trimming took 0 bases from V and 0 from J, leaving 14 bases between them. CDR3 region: CASSPPGGTALNTEAFF. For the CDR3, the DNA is TGTGCCAGCTCACCACCCGGCGGAACGGCGTTGAACACTGAAGCTTTCTTT.

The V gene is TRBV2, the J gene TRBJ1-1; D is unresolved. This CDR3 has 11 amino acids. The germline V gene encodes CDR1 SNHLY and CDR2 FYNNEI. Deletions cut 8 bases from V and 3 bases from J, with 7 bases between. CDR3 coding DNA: TGTGCCAGCTGGAGGGACACTGAAGCTTTCTTT. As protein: CASWRDTEAFF. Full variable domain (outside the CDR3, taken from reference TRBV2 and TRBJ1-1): EPEVTQTPSHQVTQMGQEVILRCVPISNHLYFYWYRQILGQKVEFLVSFYNNEISEKSEIFDDQFSVERPDGSNFTLKIRSTKLEDSAMYFCASWRDTEAFFGQGTRLTVV.

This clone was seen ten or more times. CDR3 sequence reads: CASSVTGVSSGANVLTF. Written as DNA, the CDR3 is TGCGCCAGCAGTGTGACAGGGGTGTCCTCTGGGGCCAACGTCCTGACTTTC. The chain combines TRBV5-1 with TRBJ2-6; 8 bases are a match to TRBD1. The trim removed 5 bases at V and 0 bases at J, leaving 7 bases unmatched. This CDR3 is built from 17 residues. Germline V gene data show CDR1 as SGHRS and CDR2 as YFSETQ.

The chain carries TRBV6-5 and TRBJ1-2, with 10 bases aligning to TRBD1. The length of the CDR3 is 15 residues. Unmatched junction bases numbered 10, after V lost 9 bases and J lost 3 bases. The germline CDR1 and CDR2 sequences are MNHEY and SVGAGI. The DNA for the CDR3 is TGTGCCAGTAGGCCGACAGGGGGCGCTTACTATGGCTACACCTTC. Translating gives CASRPTGGAYYGYTF.

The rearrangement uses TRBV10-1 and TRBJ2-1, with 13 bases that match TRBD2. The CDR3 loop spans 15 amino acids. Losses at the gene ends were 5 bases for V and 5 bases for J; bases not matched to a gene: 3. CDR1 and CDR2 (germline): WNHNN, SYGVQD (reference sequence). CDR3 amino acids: CASSSGTSGNNEQFF. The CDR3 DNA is TGCGCCAGCAGTTCCGGGACTAGCGGGAACAATGAGCAGTTCTTC.

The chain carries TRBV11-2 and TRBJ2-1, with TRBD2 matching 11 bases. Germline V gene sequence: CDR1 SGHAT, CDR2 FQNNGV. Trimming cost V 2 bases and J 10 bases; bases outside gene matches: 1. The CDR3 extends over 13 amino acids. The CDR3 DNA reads TGTGCCAGCAGCTTAATAGCGGGAGGGGAGCAGTTCTTC. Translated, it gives CASSLIAGGEQFF.

The CDR3: CASSQDSGGPNPYEQYF. Written as DNA, the CDR3 is TGCGCCAGCAGCCAAGATTCGGGGGGCCCGAACCCCTACGAGCAGTACTTC. The genes are TRBV4-1 and TRBJ2-7, with D possibly being TRBD2 (7 bases). Deletions cut 0 bases from V and 2 bases from J, with 17 bases between. Germline values: CDR1 MGHRA, CDR2 YSYEKL. This CDR3 is built from 17 residues.

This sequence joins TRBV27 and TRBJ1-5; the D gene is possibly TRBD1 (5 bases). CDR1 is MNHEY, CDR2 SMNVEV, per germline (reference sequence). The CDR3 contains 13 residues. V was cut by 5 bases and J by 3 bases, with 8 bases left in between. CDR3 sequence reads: CASSGGTNQPQHF. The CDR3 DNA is TGTGCCAGCAGTGGGGGGACCAATCAGCCCCAGCATTTT.

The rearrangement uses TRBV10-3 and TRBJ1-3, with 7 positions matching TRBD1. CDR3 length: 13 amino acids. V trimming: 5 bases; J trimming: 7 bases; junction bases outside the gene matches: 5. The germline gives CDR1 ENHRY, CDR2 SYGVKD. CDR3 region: CAISLPGQNTIYF. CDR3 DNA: TGTGCCATCAGTCTACCGGGACAGAACACCATATATTTT.

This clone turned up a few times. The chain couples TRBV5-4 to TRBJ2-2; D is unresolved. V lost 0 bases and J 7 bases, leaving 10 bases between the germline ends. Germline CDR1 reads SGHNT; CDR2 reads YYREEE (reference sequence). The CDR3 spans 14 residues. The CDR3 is CASSLALSNGELFF. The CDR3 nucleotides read TGTGCCAGCAGCTTGGCACTGTCTAACGGGGAGCTGTTTTTT.